This T cell receptor beta chain was recorded in a study of cytomegalovirus exposure and HLA in healthy donors. Study-level background: Genotyping of more than 300 donors showed that around 85% belonged to the Caucasian-associated ancestry cluster.

Details on this clone: The antigen remains unidentified.

PCR used 60 Vbeta primers and 13 Jbeta primers. Original handling: A later analysis tallied about 80 million unique TCR beta chains, approximately 11 million of them shared. Sequencing was performed with immunoSEQ multiplex PCR; in TCRdb, only in-frame clones are kept and a portion is missing. V and J calls and clone size follow that table, whereas D and trimming were derived from the DNA. Found here are under 200,000 clones, about 79% of them singletons; the top ten hold under 3%. The CDR3 spans 14 residues. Germline V lookup: CDR1 SGHRS, CDR2 YFSETQ. With 0 bases clipped from V and 5 bases from J, the junction kept 4 bases outside the gene matches. General study results and limits: A later analysis linked a missense variant in DCLRE1C to the trimming of TCR beta V and J genes. Per a later analysis, HLA-associated TCR beta chains showed more clonal expansion than other, equally common TCR beta chains.

The sample consisted of PBMCs. This sequence originates from a woman aged 45-65 years in good health and CMV-seronegative. The chain carries TRBV5-1 and TRBJ1-1, with TRBD1 matching over 7 bases. The CDR3 region is CASSLEAGGTEAFF. CDR3 DNA sequence: TGCGCCAGCAGCTTGGAAGCAGGGGGGACTGAAGCTTTCTTT. Looking up the rest from reference TRBV5-1 and TRBJ1-1 gives the full variable domain: KAGVTQTPRYLIKTRGQQVTLSCSPISGHRSVSWYQQTPGQGLQFLFEYFSETQRNKGNFPGRFSGRQFSNSRSEMNVSTLELGDSALYLCASSLEAGGTEAFFGQGTRLTVV.